This T cell receptor (beta chain) was recovered during a study of human T cells and chemical hapten exposure. For the study at large: Patch tests put 0.01% DPC on the upper back, and the results were checked at 6 days. Per-sample variation in TCR yield stemmed mainly from small pooled library volume differences.

V lost 0 bases, J lost 0 bases, and 13 bases stayed unmatched. In germline, CDR1 is SGHTS, CDR2 YDEGEE. This CDR3 comprises 19 residues. Study observations and caveats: Among expanded TCRs, significantly more large CDR3 similarity clusters formed than among controls.

Time point given: patch test 1, 2 weeks after DPC sensitization. Indicated treatment: therapeutic diphenylcyclopropenone sensitization with weekly scalp DPC. This clonotype has just a few counts. Its target is unknown. TCRdb reprocessed the RACE reads via MiXCR and lists one record per CDR3 protein. This sample carries 74,000 or so distinct CDR3 sequences, roughly 10% of them seen once, and the ten largest clones take about 3.7%. Sample: whole blood, taken in connection with sensitization to the hapten diphenylcyclopropenone (DPC). The genes are TRBV5-8 and TRBJ2-5, with 8 bases lining up with TRBD1. This receptor was taken from a woman aged 55-69 years with alopecia areata. Some clones in this sample may be carry-over from other donors' samples. The CDR3 coding sequence is TGTGCCAGCAGCTTGGGGCGCCACCGTGGACAGGGTAACCAAGAGACCCAGTACTTC. Translation: CASSLGRHRGQGNQETQYF.